This entry features one T cell receptor beta chain sequence. The method was immunoSEQ multiplex PCR; TCRdb's version includes in-frame clones alone and lacks a portion of them. The sample lists approximately 220,000 clones, more than 85% occurring once. This record belongs to a study of T cell responses to AZD1222 COVID-19 vaccine. From germline, CDR1 is SGHKS and CDR2 YYEKEE (reference sequence). Trimming took off 0 bases at V and 0 bases at J, with 10 bases between the two ends. The CDR3 covers 16 residues. This TCR came from an adult in good health. Sequencing was performed on peripheral blood, taken on day 0 of MenACWY control vaccination. This chain links TRBV5-5 with TRBJ1-5; D not resolved. CDR3 coding DNA: TGTGCCAGCAGCTTGGGGCACGCGAATAGCAATCAGCCCCAGCATTTT. It is translated as CASSLGHANSNQPQHF.